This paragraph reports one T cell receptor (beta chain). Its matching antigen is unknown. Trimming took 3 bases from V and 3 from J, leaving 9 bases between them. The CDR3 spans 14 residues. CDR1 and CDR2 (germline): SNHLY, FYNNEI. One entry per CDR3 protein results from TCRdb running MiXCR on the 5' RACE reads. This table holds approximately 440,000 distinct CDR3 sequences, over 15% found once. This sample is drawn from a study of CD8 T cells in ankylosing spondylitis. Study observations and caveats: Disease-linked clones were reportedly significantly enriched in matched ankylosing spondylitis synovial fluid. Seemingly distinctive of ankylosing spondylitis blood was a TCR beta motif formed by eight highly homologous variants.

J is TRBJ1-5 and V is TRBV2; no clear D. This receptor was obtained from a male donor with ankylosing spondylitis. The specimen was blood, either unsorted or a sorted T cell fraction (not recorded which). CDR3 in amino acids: CASSDWQDNQPQHF. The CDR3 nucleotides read TGTGCCAGCAGTGATTGGCAAGACAATCAGCCCCAGCATTTT.